This T cell receptor (beta chain) was profiled in a study of T cell repertoires in cytomegalovirus infection. Study-wide context: Public TCR beta signatures were indicative of both CMV infection and a matching HLA type. The study, taken as a whole, reports: Clonotypes of TCR beta that were HLA-C-restricted and CMV-specific dominated the ex vivo response.

TCRdb independently ran MiXCR on the reads; one entry per CDR3 protein. Of roughly 120,000 distinct CDR3 sequences listed, roughly 32% were seen once; the top ten hold under 65%. V was pared by 6 bases and J by 6 bases, with 7 bases of the junction left unmatched. The CDR3 is 15 residues long. The germline V gene has CDR1 SNHLY and CDR2 FYNNEI. This clonotype was counted between two and nine times. Its antigen is as yet unknown. The sequenced sample was CD8+ T cells from cultured PBMCs, obtained from culture after CMV antigen stimulation. The clonotype originates from a human donor in good health (CMV status not recorded). Some clones in this sample may be carry-over from other donors' samples. This rearrangement joins TRBV2 to TRBJ2-1, with 11 bases that match TRBD2. The CDR3, as DNA: TGTGCCAGCAGGACTAGCGGGGTTAGGTTCAATGAGCAGTTCTTC. It specifies CASRTSGVRFNEQFF.